These 30 T cell receptor beta chains came from one sample sequenced in a study of T cell responses to AZD1222 COVID-19 vaccine. Libraries were prepared by immunoSEQ multiplex PCR; TCRdb keeps only in-frame clonotypes and omits some of them. The sample has about 170,000 clones; roughly 89% are singletons. Sequenced material: peripheral blood, taken 28 days after the second AZD1222 dose. These receptor sequences come from an adult who received the AZD1222 COVID-19 vaccine.

The chain employs TRBV9 and TRBJ1-1, with a tentative D call TRBD1 (5 bases). The germline CDR1 and CDR2 sequences are SGDLS and YYNGEE. This CDR3 region has 16 residues. V lost 2 bases and J lost 7, with 21 bases in between. CDR3 region: CASSVLDSERQGEAFF. The CDR3 DNA reads as TGTGCCAGCAGCGTCTTAGATTCCGAAAGGCAGGGTGAAGCTTTCTTT.

The chain has TRBV3-1 (or the pseudogene TRBV3-2) and TRBJ2-1; tentatively, D is TRBD1 (5 bases). The CDR3 sequence is 14 residues long. The germline V and J ends were trimmed by 1 base and 5 bases, with 9 bases remaining between them. Germline CDR1 reads LGHDT; CDR2 reads YNNKEL (reference sequence). CDR3 DNA sequence: TGTGCCAGCAGCCAAGCCTCGGACAACAATGAGCAGTTCTTC. This translates into CASSQASDNNEQFF.

J is TRBJ1-1 and V is TRBV29-1, with a possible D match to TRBD1 (6 bases). V was pared by 7 bases and J by 0 bases, with 15 bases between. This CDR3 is 14 amino acids long. From germline, CDR1 is SQVTM and CDR2 ANQGSEA. This CDR3 reads CSATGSLLNTEAFF. For the CDR3, the DNA is TGCAGCGCTACAGGGAGCCTTCTGAACACTGAAGCTTTCTTT. The full variable domain, in which reference TRBV29-1 and TRBJ1-1 provide the parts outside the CDR3, is SAVISQKPSRDICQRGTSLTIQCQVDSQVTMMFWYRQQPGQSLTLIATANQGSEATYESGFVIDKFPISRPNLTFSTLTVSNMSPEDSSIYLCSATGSLLNTEAFFGQGTRLTVV.

The chain links TRBV6-5 to TRBJ2-1; 7 bases are a match to TRBD2. Per the germline V gene, CDR1 is MNHEY and CDR2 is SVGAGI. The CDR3 totals 15 residues. Unmatched junction bases numbered 9, after V lost 5 bases and J lost 5 bases. The CDR3 loop reads CASSPDQRGDNEQFF. The DNA for the CDR3 is TGTGCCAGCAGTCCTGATCAGCGGGGTGACAATGAGCAGTTCTTC.

The chain has TRBV12-3 or TRBV12-4 and TRBJ2-7, with unresolved D. Trimming removed 1 base at V and 2 bases at J, with 6 bases between. The CDR3 extends over 13 amino acids. CDR3 region: CASSLGPTYEQYF. The CDR3 DNA reads as TGTGCCAGCAGTTTAGGTCCCACCTACGAGCAGTACTTC.

The V call is TRBV30, the J call TRBJ1-2; D is uncertain. The ends were cut back, 2 bases at V and 4 bases at J, with 8 bases in the middle. From germline, CDR1 is GTSNPN and CDR2 SVGIG (reference sequence). There are 12 residues in the CDR3. The CDR3 DNA sequence: TGTGCCTGGAGTTGGGGTTCCTATGGCTACACCTTC. Protein sequence: CAWSWGSYGYTF.

The J gene is TRBJ1-1, the V gene TRBV2; tentatively, D is TRBD1 (5 bases). The CDR3 runs to 13 residues. Per germline, CDR1 SNHLY and CDR2 FYNNEI. Trimming cost V 7 bases and J 0 bases, with 9 bases left between them. This chain's CDR3 is CASMRGLNTEAFF. The CDR3 DNA reads as TGTGCCAGCATGAGGGGACTGAACACTGAAGCTTTCTTT. Based on the CDR3 plus reference TRBV2 and TRBJ1-1, the full variable domain is EPEVTQTPSHQVTQMGQEVILRCVPISNHLYFYWYRQILGQKVEFLVSFYNNEISEKSEIFDDQFSVERPDGSNFTLKIRSTKLEDSAMYFCASMRGLNTEAFFGQGTRLTVV.

V is TRBV5-1 and J is TRBJ1-1, with 8 nucleotides matching TRBD1. The CDR3 covers 15 residues. J gave up 4 bases and V 0 bases, and 5 bases lay outside the gene matches. Looked up from germline, CDR1 is SGHRS and CDR2 is YFSETQ. CDR3 DNA sequence: TGCGCCAGCAGCTTGGCCTCAGGGGGCGTCACTGAAGCTTTCTTT. The encoded protein is CASSLASGGVTEAFF.

The J gene is TRBJ1-1, the V gene TRBV6-5; possible D gene TRBD1, 6 bases. Deletions cut 2 bases from V and 8 bases from J, with 12 bases between. The CDR3 spans 13 residues. Germline CDR1 reads MNHEY; CDR2 reads SVGAGI. In nucleotides, the CDR3 is TGTGCCAGCAGTTACAATTCCGGGACAGAAGCTTTCTTT. Protein product: CASSYNSGTEAFF.

The chain has TRBV9 and TRBJ2-1; 11 bases are shared with TRBD1. The germline V gene encodes CDR1 SGDLS and CDR2 YYNGEE. The length of the CDR3 is 16 residues. The V and J ends lost 3 bases and 3 bases, in that order; junction bases with no gene match: 5. The CDR3 DNA sequence: TGTGCCAGCAGCGAGGTCGGGACAGGGGGCTACAATGAGCAGTTCTTC. It specifies CASSEVGTGGYNEQFF.

This clone was observed a handful of times. This chain's CDR3 is CANTDRVNSNYGYTF. DNA for the CDR3: TGTGCCAACACGGACAGGGTAAACTCTAACTATGGCTACACCTTC. The rearrangement joins TRBV19 to TRBJ1-2; 8 nucleotides line up with TRBD1. The ends lost 10 bases at V and 0 bases at J; junction bases unmatched: 10. The CDR3 has 15 amino acids. Germline-derived CDR1 and CDR2 are LNHDA and SQIVND (reference sequence). Combining the CDR3 with reference TRBV19 and TRBJ1-2 gives the whole variable domain DGGITQSPKYLFRKEGQNVTLSCEQNLNHDAMYWYRQDPGQGLRLIYYSQIVNDFQKGDIAEGYSVSREKKESFPLTVTSAQKNPTAFYLCANTDRVNSNYGYTFGSGTRLTVV.

V is TRBV30 and J is TRBJ2-1; the D gene is possibly TRBD1 (6 bases). Germline CDR1 and CDR2: GTSNPN and SVGIG (reference sequence). The CDR3 totals 15 residues. The V end lost 3 bases, the J end lost 4 bases, and 16 bases lay between the germline ends. This CDR3 reads CAWSPGTQLYNEQFF. CDR3 nucleotides: TGTGCCTGGAGCCCCGGGACACAATTATACAATGAGCAGTTCTTC.

The gene calls are TRBV19 and TRBJ2-3, with TRBD1 matching over 9 bases. CDR3 size: 15 residues. Germline CDR1 reads LNHDA; CDR2 reads SQIVND (reference sequence). J gave up 5 bases and V 5 bases, and 8 bases lay outside the gene matches. CDR3 region: CASSSGQGMVDTQYF. In DNA form, the CDR3 reads TGTGCCAGTAGTTCGGGACAGGGAATGGTAGATACGCAGTATTTT.

V usage is TRBV18 and J usage is TRBJ2-2; possible D gene TRBD2, 5 bases. CDR1 KGHSH and CDR2 LQKENI come from the germline V gene. This CDR3 spans 13 amino acids. V was pared by 6 bases and J by 5 bases, with 10 bases between. The CDR3 loop is CASSRTGTGELFF. The CDR3 DNA is TGTGCCAGCTCGAGGACTGGGACCGGGGAGCTGTTTTTT. Looking up the rest from reference TRBV18 and TRBJ2-2 gives the full variable domain: NAGVMQNPRHLVRRRGQEARLRCSPMKGHSHVYWYRQLPEEGLKFMVYLQKENIIDESGMPKERFSAEFPKEGPSILRIQQVVRGDSAAYFCASSRTGTGELFFGEGSRLTVL.

The chain links TRBV6-2 or TRBV6-3 to TRBJ2-3; 12 bases match TRBD2. CDR3 length equals 13 residues. Germline-derived CDR1 and CDR2 are MNHEY and SVGEGT. Trimming at V came to 5 bases and at J to 15 bases, leaving 9 bases not matched to a gene. The CDR3 region is CASSRELAGGIYF. For the CDR3, the DNA is TGTGCCAGCAGTCGTGAACTAGCGGGGGGAATTTATTTT.

The rearrangement joins TRBV7-9 to TRBJ2-3; 7 bases fit TRBD1. Losses at the gene ends were 4 bases for V and 0 bases for J; bases not matched to a gene: 7. CDR1 is SEHNR, CDR2 FQNEAQ, per germline (reference sequence). This CDR3 has 16 amino acids. CDR3 nucleotides: TGTGCCAGCAGCTCACAGGGGATTCTTAGCACAGATACGCAGTATTTT. This sequence encodes CASSSQGILSTDTQYF.

This chain uses TRBV3-1 (or the pseudogene TRBV3-2) with TRBJ2-3; D remains unclear. Trimming took 1 base from V and 10 from J, leaving 6 bases between them. The CDR3 length is 11 residues. Germline assignment: CDR1 LGHDT and CDR2 YNNKEL (reference sequence). The DNA for the CDR3 is TGTGCCAGCAGCCAAGTCGAGGCGCAGTATTTT. Translating gives CASSQVEAQYF.

The chain uses TRBV28 and TRBJ1-2; D is perhaps TRBD1 (6 bases). Germline loops: CDR1 MDHEN, CDR2 SYDVKM. The V end was cut by 2 bases, the J end by 13 bases, with 14 bases between. The CDR3 has 12 amino acids. The CDR3 sequence: CASSLLDSVSTF. Written as DNA, the CDR3 is TGTGCCAGCAGTTTACTGGACAGCGTCTCCACCTTC.

The V call is TRBV6-2 or TRBV6-3, the J call TRBJ2-5; the match to TRBD1 covers 10 bases. The V gene's germline CDR1 is MNHEY and CDR2 SVGEGT. Trimming cost V 0 bases and J 4 bases; bases outside gene matches: 5. The CDR3 extends over 16 amino acids. CDR3 bases: TGTGCCAGCAGTTACTCTGGGACAGGGGTGGGAGAGACCCAGTACTTC. It is translated as CASSYSGTGVGETQYF.

In this sample, this clone turned up once. The chain combines TRBV29-1 with TRBJ2-7; D gene uncertain. This CDR3 comprises 11 residues. Trimming left V 3 bases short and J 1 base short, with 4 bases between. CDR1 SQVTM and CDR2 ANQGSEA come from the germline V gene. CDR3 in DNA: TGCAGCGTTGAGGGATCCTACGAGCAGTACTTC. It translates to CSVEGSYEQYF.

V is TRBV11-2 and J is TRBJ1-1; D unclear. This CDR3 comprises 12 residues. Per germline, CDR1 SGHAT and CDR2 FQNNGV. V lost 7 bases and J 9 bases, leaving 15 bases between the germline ends. CDR3 amino acids: CASNPTGSQAFF. CDR3 nucleotides: TGTGCCAGCAACCCCACCGGAAGCCAAGCTTTCTTT.

The rearrangement uses TRBV5-6 and TRBJ2-7; perhaps TRBD1 as D (6 bases). CDR1 SGHDT and CDR2 YYEEEE come from the germline V gene. This CDR3 has 14 amino acids. Trimming removed 2 bases from V and 2 bases from J, with 11 bases in between. Here the CDR3 reads CASSFVGQTYEQYF. The CDR3 region has the DNA TGTGCCAGCAGCTTTGTGGGACAAACCTACGAGCAGTACTTC. Using reference TRBV5-6 and TRBJ2-7 for the parts outside the CDR3, the full variable domain is DAGVTQSPTHLIKTRGQQVTLRCSPKSGHDTVSWYQQALGQGPQFIFQYYEEEERQRGNFPDRFSGHQFPNYSSELNVNALLLGDSALYLCASSFVGQTYEQYFGPGTRLTVT.

The gene calls are TRBV5-1 and TRBJ2-2; D is perhaps TRBD1 (5 bases). V was cut by 0 bases and J by 0 bases, with 6 bases left in between. Germline V gene data show CDR1 as SGHRS and CDR2 as YFSETQ. The CDR3 has 15 residues. The CDR3 region is CASSLDRSNTGELFF. The DNA of the CDR3 is TGCGCCAGCAGCTTGGACAGGTCGAACACCGGGGAGCTGTTTTTT.

This chain uses TRBV5-1 with TRBJ2-2; 7 bases are a match to TRBD1. CDR1 and CDR2 (germline): SGHRS, YFSETQ. This CDR3 contains 13 residues. The V segment lost 4 bases and the J segment 6 bases; nucleotides outside the gene matches: 3. In DNA form, the CDR3 reads TGCGCCAGCAGCACTGGACAGGCCGGGGAGCTGTTTTTT. Translating it yields CASSTGQAGELFF.

Here the CDR3 reads CASGPLAGTDTQYF. DNA of the CDR3: TGTGCTAGTGGTCCCCTAGCGGGGACAGATACGCAGTATTTT. The chain joins TRBV12-5 to TRBJ2-3; TRBD2 matches at 9 bases. Germline V gene lookup returns CDR1 LGHNT and CDR2 FRNRAP. The CDR3 spans 14 residues. Unmatched junction bases numbered 3, after V lost 5 bases and J lost 3 bases.

V is TRBV5-1 and J is TRBJ1-2; perhaps TRBD1 as D (6 bases). Germline CDR1 is SGHRS and CDR2 is YFSETQ. Trimming took off 0 bases at V and 2 bases at J, with 11 bases between the two ends. The CDR3 contains 15 residues. The CDR3 nucleotides read TGCGCCAGCAGCTTGGCTGGGGGCCAAAACTATGGCTACACCTTC. Amino acids: CASSLAGGQNYGYTF.

The chain uses TRBV4-1 and TRBJ2-5, with TRBD1 matching 8 bases. V trimming: 4 bases; J trimming: 1 base; junction bases outside the gene matches: 17. Germline CDR1 is MGHRA and CDR2 is YSYEKL. The CDR3 is 19 residues long. The CDR3 protein is CASSPARSGGRGAQETQYF. The DNA of the CDR3 is TGCGCCAGCAGCCCCGCCAGGTCAGGGGGCAGGGGGGCCCAAGAGACCCAGTACTTC.

The rearrangement links TRBV7-9 to TRBJ1-2; D is uncertain. The germline V gene has CDR1 SEHNR and CDR2 FQNEAQ (reference sequence). This CDR3 is 12 amino acids long. Trimming removed 4 bases at V and 8 bases at J, with 11 bases between. The CDR3 sequence: CASSSSGWGYTF. The CDR3 DNA reads TGTGCCAGCAGCTCCTCAGGATGGGGCTACACCTTC.

This clone was observed a handful of times. J is TRBJ2-7 and V is TRBV19; 9 bases are shared with TRBD1. CDR3 size: 13 residues. Germline lookup yields CDR1 LNHDA and CDR2 SQIVND (reference sequence). The junction had 5 bases not matched to a gene; V was cut back by 6 bases and J by 5 bases. The CDR3 loop is CASSYRGLDEQYF. CDR3 DNA: TGTGCCAGTAGCTACAGGGGGCTGGACGAGCAGTACTTC.

V gene TRBV27 combines with J gene TRBJ1-6; TRBD1 matches at 9 bases. Germline-derived CDR1 and CDR2 are MNHEY and SMNVEV (reference sequence). V shed 6 bases, J shed 6 bases, and the junction held 3 bases outside the gene matches. There are 14 residues in the CDR3. The DNA for the CDR3 is TGTGCCAGCAGAGTGGGACAGGGTAATTCACCCCTCCACTTT. This encodes CASRVGQGNSPLHF.